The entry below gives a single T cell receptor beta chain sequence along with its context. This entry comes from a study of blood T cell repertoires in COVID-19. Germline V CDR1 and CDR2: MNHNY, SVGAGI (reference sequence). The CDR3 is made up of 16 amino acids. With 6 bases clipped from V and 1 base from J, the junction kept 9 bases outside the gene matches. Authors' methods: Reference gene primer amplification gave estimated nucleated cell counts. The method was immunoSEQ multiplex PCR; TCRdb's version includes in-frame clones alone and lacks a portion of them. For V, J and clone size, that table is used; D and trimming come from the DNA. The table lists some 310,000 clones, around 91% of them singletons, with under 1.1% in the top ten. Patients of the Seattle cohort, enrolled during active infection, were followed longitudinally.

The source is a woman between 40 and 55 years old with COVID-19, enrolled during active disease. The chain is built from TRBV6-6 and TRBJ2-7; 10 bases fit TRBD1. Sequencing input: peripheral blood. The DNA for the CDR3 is TGTGCCAGCAGCCTCGACCGGGACAGGGGATCCTACGAGCAGTACTTC. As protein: CASSLDRDRGSYEQYF.